This TCR beta chain appears in the sequencing data of a study of shared clonotypes between healthy human individuals. Of note for this clone: The target antigen is unknown.

Healthy HIV-negative adults without recent acute infections or vaccinations served as donors. Researchers partitioned CD4+ cells into CD45RA+ naive and CD45RA-negative memory subsets. Findings and limits, study-wide: Sequencing depth was expected to influence donor clonotype sharing. Larger estimated richness was generally recorded for naive subsets relative to memory subsets.

Libraries were prepared by immunoSEQ multiplex PCR; TCRdb keeps only in-frame clonotypes and omits some of them. The sample has about 2,500,000 clones; around nine tenths are singletons. The CDR3 length is 14 residues. Germline CDR1 reads LNHNV; CDR2 reads YYDKDF (reference sequence). The receptor was isolated from a man younger than 30 in good health. The sample was naive CD4+ T cells sorted from blood. Subset noted: CD45RA+ positively selected. The V gene is TRBV15, the J gene TRBJ2-5; a weak D match, TRBD1 (6 bases). The J call may not be correct, given that the DNA end is closer to TRBJ2-7. The CDR3 DNA sequence: TGTGCCACCAGCAGAGACAGGGGCTCCCTCGAGCAGTACTTC. Translation gives CATSRDRGSLEQYF.